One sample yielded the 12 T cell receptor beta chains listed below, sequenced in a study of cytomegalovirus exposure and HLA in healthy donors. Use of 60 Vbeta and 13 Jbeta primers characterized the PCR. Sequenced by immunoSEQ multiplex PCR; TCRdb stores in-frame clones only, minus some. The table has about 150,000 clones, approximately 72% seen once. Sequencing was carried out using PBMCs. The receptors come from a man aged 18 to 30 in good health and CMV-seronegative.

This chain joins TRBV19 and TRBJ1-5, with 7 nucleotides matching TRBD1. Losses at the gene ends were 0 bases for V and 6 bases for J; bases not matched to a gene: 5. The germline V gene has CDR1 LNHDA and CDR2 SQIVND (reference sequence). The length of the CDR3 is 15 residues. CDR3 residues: CASSIDAGGGQPQHF. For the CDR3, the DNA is TGTGCCAGTAGTATAGACGCAGGGGGTGGTCAGCCCCAGCATTTT.

DNA of the CDR3: TGTGCCAGCGGTCAATCCAGGTACAGATCACCCCTCCACTTT. Translation: CASGQSRYRSPLHF. This sequence joins TRBV2 and TRBJ1-6; D gene unclear. The V end was cut by 8 bases, the J end by 10 bases, with 18 bases between. The CDR3 consists of 14 residues. Germline values: CDR1 SNHLY, CDR2 FYNNEI.

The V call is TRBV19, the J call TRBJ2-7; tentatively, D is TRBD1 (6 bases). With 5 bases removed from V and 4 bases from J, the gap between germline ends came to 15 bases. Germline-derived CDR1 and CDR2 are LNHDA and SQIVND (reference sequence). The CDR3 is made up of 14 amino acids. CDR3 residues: CASSLRGQIYEQYF. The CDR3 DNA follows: TGTGCCAGTAGTTTGAGAGGACAGATTTACGAGCAGTACTTC.

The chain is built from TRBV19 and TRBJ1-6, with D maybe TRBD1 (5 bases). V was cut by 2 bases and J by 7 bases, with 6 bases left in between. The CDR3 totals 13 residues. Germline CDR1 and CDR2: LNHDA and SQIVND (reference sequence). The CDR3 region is CASSIYRNSPLHF. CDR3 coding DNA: TGTGCCAGTAGTATATACAGGAATTCACCCCTCCACTTT. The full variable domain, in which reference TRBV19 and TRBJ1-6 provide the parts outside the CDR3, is DGGITQSPKYLFRKEGQNVTLSCEQNLNHDAMYWYRQDPGQGLRLIYYSQIVNDFQKGDIAEGYSVSREKKESFPLTVTSAQKNPTAFYLCASSIYRNSPLHFGNGTRLTVT.

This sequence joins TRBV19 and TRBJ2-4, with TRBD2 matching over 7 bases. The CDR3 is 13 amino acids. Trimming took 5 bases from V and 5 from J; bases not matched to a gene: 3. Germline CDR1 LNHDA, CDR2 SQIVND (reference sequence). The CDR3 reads CASSLSGENIQYF. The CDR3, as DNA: TGTGCCAGTAGTTTAAGCGGGGAAAACATTCAGTACTTC.

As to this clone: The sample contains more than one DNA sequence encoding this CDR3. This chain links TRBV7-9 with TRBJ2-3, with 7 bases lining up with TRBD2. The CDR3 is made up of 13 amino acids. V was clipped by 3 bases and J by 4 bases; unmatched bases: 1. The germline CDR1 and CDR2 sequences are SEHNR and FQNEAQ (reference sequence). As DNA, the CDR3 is TGTGCCAGCAGCTTGGGGGGGGCAGATACGCAGTATTTT. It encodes CASSLGGADTQYF.

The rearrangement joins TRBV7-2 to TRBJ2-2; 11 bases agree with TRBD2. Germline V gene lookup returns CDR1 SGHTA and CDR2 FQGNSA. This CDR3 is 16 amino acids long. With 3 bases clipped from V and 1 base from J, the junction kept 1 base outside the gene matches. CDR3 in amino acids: CASSFGLAGNTGELFF. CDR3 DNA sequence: TGTGCCAGCAGCTTCGGACTAGCGGGGAACACCGGGGAGCTGTTTTTT. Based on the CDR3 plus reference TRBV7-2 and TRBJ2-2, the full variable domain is GAGVSQSPSNKVTEKGKDVELRCDPISGHTALYWYRQSLGQGLEFLIYFQGNSAPDKSGLPSDRFSAERTGGSVSTLTIQRTQQEDSAVYLCASSFGLAGNTGELFFGEGSRLTVL.

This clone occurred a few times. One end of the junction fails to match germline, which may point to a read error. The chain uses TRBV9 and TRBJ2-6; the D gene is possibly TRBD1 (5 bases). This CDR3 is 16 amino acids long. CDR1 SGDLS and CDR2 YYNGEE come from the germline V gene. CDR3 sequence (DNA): TGTGCCAGCAGCGCCCTTCAGGGCGCTGGGGCCAACGGCCTGACTTTC. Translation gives CASSALQGAGANGLTF.

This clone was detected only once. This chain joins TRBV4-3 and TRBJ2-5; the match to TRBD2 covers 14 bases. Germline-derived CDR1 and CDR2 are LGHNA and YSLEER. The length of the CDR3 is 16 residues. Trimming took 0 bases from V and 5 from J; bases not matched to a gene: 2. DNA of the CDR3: TGCGCCAGCAGCCAAGAGGGACTAGCGGGGGCGGAGACCCAGTACTTC. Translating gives CASSQEGLAGAETQYF.

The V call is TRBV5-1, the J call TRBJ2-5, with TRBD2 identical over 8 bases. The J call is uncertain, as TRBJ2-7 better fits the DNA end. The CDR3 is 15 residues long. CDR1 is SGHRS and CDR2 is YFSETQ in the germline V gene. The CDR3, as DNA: TGCGCCAGCAGCCCAGTCAGCGGGGGACCCTACGAGCAGTACTTC. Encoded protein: CASSPVSGGPYEQYF.

The CDR3 DNA reads as TGTGCCACCAGCAGAGCAGAGGGCAGGGGGCGTTCTGGGGCCAACGTCCTGACTTTC. The encoded protein is CATSRAEGRGRSGANVLTF. The chain couples TRBV15 to TRBJ2-6; 8 bases are a match to TRBD1. Germline-derived CDR1 and CDR2 are LNHNV and YYDKDF (reference sequence). CDR3 length: 19 residues. V lost 1 base and J lost 1; bases outside the gene matches: 9.

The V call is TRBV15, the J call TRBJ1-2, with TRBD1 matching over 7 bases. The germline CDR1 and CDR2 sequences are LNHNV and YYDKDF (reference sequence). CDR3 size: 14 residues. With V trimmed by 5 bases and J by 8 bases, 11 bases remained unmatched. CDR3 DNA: TGTGCCACCAGCGCAACAGGGGAGTTGGGCGGCTACACCTTC. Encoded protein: CATSATGELGGYTF. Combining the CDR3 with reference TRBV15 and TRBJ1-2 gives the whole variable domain DAMVIQNPRYQVTQFGKPVTLSCSQTLNHNVMYWYQQKSSQAPKLLFHYYDKDFNNEADTPDNFQSRRPNTSFCFLDIRSPGLGDTAMYLCATSATGELGGYTFGSGTRLTVV.